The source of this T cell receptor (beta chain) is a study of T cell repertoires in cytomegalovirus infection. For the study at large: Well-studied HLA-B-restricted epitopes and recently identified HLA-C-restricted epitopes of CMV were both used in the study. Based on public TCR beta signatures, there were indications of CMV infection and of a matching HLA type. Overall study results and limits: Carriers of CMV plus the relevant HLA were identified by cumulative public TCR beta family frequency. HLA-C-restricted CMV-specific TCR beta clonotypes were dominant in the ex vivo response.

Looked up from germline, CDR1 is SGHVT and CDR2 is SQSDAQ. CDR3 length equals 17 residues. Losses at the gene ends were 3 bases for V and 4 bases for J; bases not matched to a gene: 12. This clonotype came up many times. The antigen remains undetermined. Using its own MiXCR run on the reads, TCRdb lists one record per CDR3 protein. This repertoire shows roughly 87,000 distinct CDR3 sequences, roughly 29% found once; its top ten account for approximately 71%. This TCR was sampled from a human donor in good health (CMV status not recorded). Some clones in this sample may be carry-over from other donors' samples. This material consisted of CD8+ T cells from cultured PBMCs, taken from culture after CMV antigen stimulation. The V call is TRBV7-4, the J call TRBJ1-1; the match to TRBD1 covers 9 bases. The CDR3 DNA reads TGTGCCAGCAGCTTCCCGGGACCGGACAGGGGTTGCACTGAAGCTTTCTTT. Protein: CASSFPGPDRGCTEAFF. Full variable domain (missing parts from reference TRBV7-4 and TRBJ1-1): GAGVSQSPRYKVAKRGRDVALRCDSISGHVTLYWYRQTLGQGSEVLTYSQSDAQRDKSGRPSGRFSAERPERSVSTLKIQRTEQGDSAVYLCASSFPGPDRGCTEAFFGQGTRLTVV.